This T cell receptor (beta chain) appears in the sequencing data of a study of spatial heterogeneity in lung cancer. TCRdb itself ran the 5' RACE reads through MiXCR, one entry per CDR3 protein. The sample has tens of thousands of distinct CDR3 sequences; more than 9.5% are singletons. This clonotype was seen a handful of times. V gave up 5 bases and J gave up 5 bases; unmatched junction bases: 8. CDR3 length: 16 residues. Looked up from germline, CDR1 is MNHNS and CDR2 is SASEGT. The time point denotes: blood at routine non-recurrence follow-up after resection. Unsorted whole RNA from tumor, nontumor lung or frozen PBMC underwent sequencing.

The chain joins TRBV6-1 to TRBJ2-1, with TRBD2 identical over 11 bases. Sequences were derived from PBMCs, sampled at follow-up. This receptor was obtained from a male donor with early-stage non-small cell lung cancer. The CDR3 is CASSRLSGGVNNEQFF. The CDR3 DNA is TGTGCCAGCAGTCGCCTTAGCGGGGGGGTGAACAATGAGCAGTTCTTC.